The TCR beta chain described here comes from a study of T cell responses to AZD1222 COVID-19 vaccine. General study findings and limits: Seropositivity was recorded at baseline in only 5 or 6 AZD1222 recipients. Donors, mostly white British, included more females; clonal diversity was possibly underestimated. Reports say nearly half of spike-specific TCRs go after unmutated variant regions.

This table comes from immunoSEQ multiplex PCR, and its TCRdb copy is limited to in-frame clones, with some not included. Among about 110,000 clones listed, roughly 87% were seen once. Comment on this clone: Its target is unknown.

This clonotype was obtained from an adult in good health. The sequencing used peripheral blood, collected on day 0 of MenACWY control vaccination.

CDR3 DNA sequence: TGTGCCAGCAGTGAGACAGGGGCTACCTACGAGCAGTACTTC. This sequence encodes CASSETGATYEQYF. The chain recombines TRBV6-1 with TRBJ2-7; TRBD1 matches 8 bases. This CDR3 spans 14 amino acids. J lost 2 bases, V lost 3 bases, and 3 bases had no gene match. CDR1 MNHNS and CDR2 SASEGT come from the germline V gene.